This TCR beta chain was identified in a study of OX40 agonist ivuxolimab in advanced cancers. Study at large: Dose-escalation patients were diagnosed with hepatocellular carcinoma, melanoma, renal cell cancer or head and neck cancer. A male proportion of over 75% was recorded, with mean age about 54 years and range roughly 23 to 90. Study outcomes and limitations: Expanded peripheral T cells had an undetermined antigen specificity.

Generated by immunoSEQ multiplex PCR, the TCRdb table keeps only in-frame clones and is missing some. In the table there are tens of thousands of clones, 90% of which are singletons. Autoimmune disease history or systemic immunosuppression barred patients. This clone turned up a few times. Its target is not known. Germline V gives CDR1 LNHDA, CDR2 SQIVND (reference sequence). V was cut by 3 bases and J by 14 bases, with 17 bases left in between. The CDR3 contains 14 residues. This chain links TRBV19 with TRBJ1-6; D is perhaps TRBD1 (5 bases). Source: CD4+ or CD8+ T cells sorted from blood, taken in a trial of the OX40 agonist ivuxolimab. The clonotype originates from an adult with an advanced solid tumor such as melanoma, head and neck, liver or kidney cancer. Written as DNA, the CDR3 is TGTGCCAGTAGTATTCTCCAGGGCAAGCAAGCCCTCCACTTT. It codes for CASSILQGKQALHF.